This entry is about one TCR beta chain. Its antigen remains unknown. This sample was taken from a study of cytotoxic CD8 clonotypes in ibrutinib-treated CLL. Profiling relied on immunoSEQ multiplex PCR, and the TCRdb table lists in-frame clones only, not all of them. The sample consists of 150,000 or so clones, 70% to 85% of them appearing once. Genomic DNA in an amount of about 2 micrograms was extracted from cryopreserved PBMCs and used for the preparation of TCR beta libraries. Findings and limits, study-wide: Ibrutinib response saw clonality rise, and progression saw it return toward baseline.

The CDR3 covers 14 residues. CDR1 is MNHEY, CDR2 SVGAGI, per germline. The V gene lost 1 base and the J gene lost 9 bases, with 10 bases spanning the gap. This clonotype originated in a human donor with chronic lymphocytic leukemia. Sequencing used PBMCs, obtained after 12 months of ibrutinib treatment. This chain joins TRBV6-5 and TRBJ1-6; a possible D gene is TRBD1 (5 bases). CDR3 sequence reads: CASSYWPGRSPLHF. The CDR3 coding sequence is TGTGCCAGCAGTTACTGGCCAGGGCGTTCACCCCTCCACTTT.